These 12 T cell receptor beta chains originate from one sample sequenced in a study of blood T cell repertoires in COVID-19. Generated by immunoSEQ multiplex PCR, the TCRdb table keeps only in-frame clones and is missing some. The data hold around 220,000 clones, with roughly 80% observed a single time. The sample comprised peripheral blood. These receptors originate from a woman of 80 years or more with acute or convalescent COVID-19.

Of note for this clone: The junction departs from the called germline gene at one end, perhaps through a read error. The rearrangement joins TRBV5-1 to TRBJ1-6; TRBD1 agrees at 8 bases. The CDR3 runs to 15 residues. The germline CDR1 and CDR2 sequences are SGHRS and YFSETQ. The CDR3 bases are TGCGCCAGCAGCCCTTGGACAGGGAATAATTCACCCCTCTACTTT. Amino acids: CASSPWTGNNSPLYF.

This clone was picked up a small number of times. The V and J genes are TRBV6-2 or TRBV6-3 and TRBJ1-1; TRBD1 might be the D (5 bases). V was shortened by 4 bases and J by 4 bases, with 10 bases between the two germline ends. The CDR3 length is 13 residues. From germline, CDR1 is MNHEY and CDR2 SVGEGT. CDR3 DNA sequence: TGTGCCAGCAGTTCAGGGCTTCCCACTGAAGCTTTCTTT. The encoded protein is CASSSGLPTEAFF.

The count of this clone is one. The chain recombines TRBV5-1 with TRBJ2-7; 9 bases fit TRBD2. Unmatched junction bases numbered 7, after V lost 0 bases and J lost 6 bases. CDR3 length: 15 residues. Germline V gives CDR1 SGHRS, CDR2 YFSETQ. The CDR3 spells CASSLAVAGVAEQYF. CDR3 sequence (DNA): TGCGCCAGCAGCTTGGCGGTAGCGGGAGTGGCCGAGCAGTACTTC.

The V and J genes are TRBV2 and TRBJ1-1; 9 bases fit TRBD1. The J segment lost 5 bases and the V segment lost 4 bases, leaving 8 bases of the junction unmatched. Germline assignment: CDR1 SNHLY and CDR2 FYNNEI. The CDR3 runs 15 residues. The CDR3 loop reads CASSGRDRVGTEAFF. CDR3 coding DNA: TGTGCCAGCAGTGGGCGGGACAGGGTCGGGACTGAAGCTTTCTTT.

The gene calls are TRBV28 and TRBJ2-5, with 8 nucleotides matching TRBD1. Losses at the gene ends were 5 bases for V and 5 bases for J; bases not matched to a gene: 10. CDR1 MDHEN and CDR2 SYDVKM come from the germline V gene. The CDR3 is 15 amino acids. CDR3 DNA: TGTGCCAGCAGTCCCCCAGGGGGCTCCGGGGAGACCCAGTACTTC. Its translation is CASSPPGGSGETQYF.

The CDR3 here is CASSGQASNQPQHF. The CDR3 nucleotides are TGTGCCAGTAGTGGACAGGCGTCTAATCAGCCCCAGCATTTT. The chain joins TRBV19 to TRBJ1-5, with 7 positions matching TRBD1. V trimming: 5 bases; J trimming: 4 bases; junction bases outside the gene matches: 5. The CDR3 has 14 amino acids. Per germline, CDR1 LNHDA and CDR2 SQIVND (reference sequence).

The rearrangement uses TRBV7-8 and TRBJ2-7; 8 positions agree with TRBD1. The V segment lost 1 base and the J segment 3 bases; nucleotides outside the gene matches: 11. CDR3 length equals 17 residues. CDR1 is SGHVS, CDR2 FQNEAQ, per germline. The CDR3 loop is CASSLDMTGANFYEQYF. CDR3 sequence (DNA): TGTGCCAGCAGCTTAGATATGACAGGGGCGAATTTCTACGAGCAGTACTTC. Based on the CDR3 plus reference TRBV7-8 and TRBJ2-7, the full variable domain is GAGVSQSPRYKVAKRGQDVALRCDPISGHVSLFWYQQALGQGPEFLTYFQNEAQLDKSGLPSDRFFAERPEGSVSTLKIQRTQQEDSAVYLCASSLDMTGANFYEQYFGPGTRLTVT.

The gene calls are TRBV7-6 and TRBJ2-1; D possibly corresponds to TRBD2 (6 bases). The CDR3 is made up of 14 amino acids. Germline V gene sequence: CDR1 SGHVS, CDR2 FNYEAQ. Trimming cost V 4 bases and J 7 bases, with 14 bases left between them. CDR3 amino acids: CASSSPGTRNEQFF. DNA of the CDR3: TGTGCCAGCAGCTCGCCCGGGACTCGGAATGAGCAGTTCTTC.

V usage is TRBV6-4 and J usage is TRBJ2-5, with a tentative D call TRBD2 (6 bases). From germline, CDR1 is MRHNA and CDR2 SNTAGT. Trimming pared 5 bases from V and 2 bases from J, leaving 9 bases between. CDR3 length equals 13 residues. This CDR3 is CASSRDLQETQYF. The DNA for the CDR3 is TGTGCCAGCAGTCGGGACTTGCAAGAGACCCAGTACTTC.

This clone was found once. CDR3 in DNA: TGTGCCAGCAGTTACTCTGGCGGATTATCGGATTCCTATAATTCACCCCTCCACTTT. Its translation is CASSYSGGLSDSYNSPLHF. The chain employs TRBV6-2 or TRBV6-3 and TRBJ1-6; D is unclear. This CDR3 is 19 amino acids long. V lost 0 bases, J lost 1 base, and 16 bases lay in between. CDR1 and CDR2 from the germline V gene are MNHEY and SVGEGT.

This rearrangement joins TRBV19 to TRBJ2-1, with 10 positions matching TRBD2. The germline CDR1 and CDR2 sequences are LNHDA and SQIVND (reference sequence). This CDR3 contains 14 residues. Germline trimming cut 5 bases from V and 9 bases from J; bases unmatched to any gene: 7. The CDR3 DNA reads TGTGCCAGTAGTTCGGGACTAGCGACTAGTGAGCAGTTCTTC. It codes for CASSSGLATSEQFF.

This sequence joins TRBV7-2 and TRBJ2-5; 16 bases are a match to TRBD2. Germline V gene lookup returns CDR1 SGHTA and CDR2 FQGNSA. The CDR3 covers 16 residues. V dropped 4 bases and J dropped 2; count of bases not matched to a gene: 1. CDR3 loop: CASSSGLAGGQETQYF. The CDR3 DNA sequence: TGTGCCAGCAGCTCGGGACTAGCGGGAGGGCAAGAGACCCAGTACTTC. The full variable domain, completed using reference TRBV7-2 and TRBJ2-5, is GAGVSQSPSNKVTEKGKDVELRCDPISGHTALYWYRQSLGQGLEFLIYFQGNSAPDKSGLPSDRFSAERTGGSVSTLTIQRTQQEDSAVYLCASSSGLAGGQETQYFGPGTRLLVL.